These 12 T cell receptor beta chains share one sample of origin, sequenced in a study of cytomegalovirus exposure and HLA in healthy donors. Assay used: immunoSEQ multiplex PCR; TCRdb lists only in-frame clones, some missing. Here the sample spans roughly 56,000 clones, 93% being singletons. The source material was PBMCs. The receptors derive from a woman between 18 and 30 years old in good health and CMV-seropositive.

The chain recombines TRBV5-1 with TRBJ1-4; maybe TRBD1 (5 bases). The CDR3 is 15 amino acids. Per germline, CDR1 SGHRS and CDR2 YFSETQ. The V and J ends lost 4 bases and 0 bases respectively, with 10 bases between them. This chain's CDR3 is CASSTGAATNEKLFF. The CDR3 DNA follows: TGCGCCAGCAGCACAGGAGCTGCAACTAATGAAAAACTGTTTTTT.

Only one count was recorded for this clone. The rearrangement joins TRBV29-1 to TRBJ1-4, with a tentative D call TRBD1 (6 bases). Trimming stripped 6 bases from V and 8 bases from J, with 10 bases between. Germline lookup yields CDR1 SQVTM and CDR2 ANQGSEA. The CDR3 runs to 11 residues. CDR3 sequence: CSVRGGEKLFF. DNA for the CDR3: TGCAGCGTCAGGGGTGGAGAAAAACTGTTTTTT.

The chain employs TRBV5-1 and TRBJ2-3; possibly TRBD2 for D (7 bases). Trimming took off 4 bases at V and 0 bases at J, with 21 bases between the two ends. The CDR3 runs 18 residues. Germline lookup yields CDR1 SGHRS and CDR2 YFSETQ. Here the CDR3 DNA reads TGCGCCAGCAGCCGCCTATCGGGGGGCGAGACTAGCACAGATACGCAGTATTTT. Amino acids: CASSRLSGGETSTDTQYF. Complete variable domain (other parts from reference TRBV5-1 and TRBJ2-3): KAGVTQTPRYLIKTRGQQVTLSCSPISGHRSVSWYQQTPGQGLQFLFEYFSETQRNKGNFPGRFSGRQFSNSRSEMNVSTLELGDSALYLCASSRLSGGETSTDTQYFGPGTRLTVL.

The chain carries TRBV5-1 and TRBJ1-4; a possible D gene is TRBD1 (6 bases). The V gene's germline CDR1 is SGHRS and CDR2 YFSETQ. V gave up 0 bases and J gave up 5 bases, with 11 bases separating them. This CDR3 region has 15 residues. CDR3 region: CASSLAGGPNEKLFF. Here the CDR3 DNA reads TGCGCCAGCAGCTTGGCCGGGGGGCCGAATGAAAAACTGTTTTTT.

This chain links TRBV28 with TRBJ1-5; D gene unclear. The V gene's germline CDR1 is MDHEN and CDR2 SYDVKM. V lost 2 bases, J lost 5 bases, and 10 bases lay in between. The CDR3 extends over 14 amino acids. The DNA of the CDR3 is TGTGCCAGCAGTTTACCCGAGAGATATCAGCCCCAGCATTTT. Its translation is CASSLPERYQPQHF.

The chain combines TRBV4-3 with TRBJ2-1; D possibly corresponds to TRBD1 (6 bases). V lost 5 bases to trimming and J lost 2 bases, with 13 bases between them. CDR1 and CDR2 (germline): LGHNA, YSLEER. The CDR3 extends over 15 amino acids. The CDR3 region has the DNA TGCGCCAGCAGCACTAGACAGGAAGCCTACAATGAGCAGTTCTTC. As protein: CASSTRQEAYNEQFF.

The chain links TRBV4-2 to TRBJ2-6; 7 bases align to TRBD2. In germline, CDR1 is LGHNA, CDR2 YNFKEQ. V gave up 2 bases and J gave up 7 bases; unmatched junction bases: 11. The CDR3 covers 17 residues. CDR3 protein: CASSQRSSGGSANVLTF. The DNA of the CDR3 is TGTGCCAGCAGCCAACGCTCATCGGGGGGTAGCGCCAACGTCCTGACTTTC.

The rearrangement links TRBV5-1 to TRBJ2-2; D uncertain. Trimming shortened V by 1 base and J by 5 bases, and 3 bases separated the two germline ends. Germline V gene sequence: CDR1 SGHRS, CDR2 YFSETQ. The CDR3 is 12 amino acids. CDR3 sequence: CASSLYTGELFF. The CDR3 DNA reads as TGCGCCAGCAGCTTGTATACCGGGGAGCTGTTTTTT.

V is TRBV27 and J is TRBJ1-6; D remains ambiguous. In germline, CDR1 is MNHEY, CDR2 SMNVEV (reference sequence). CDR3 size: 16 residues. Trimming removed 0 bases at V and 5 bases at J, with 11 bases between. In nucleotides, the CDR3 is TGTGCCAGCAGTTTATCCTGGGCCCTTCATAATTCACCCCTCCACTTT. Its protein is CASSLSWALHNSPLHF.

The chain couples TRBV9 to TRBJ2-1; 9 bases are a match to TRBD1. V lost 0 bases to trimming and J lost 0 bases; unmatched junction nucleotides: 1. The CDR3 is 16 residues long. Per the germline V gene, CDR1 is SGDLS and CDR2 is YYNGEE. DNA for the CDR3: TGTGCCAGCAGCGTAGGGGGACAGGGCTCCTACAATGAGCAGTTCTTC. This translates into CASSVGGQGSYNEQFF.

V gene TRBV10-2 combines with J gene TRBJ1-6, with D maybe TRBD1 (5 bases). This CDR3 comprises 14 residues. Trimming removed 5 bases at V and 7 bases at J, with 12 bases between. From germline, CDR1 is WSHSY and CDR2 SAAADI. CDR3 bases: TGCGCCAGCAGTCCCAGGGAAGGGAATTCACCCCTCCACTTT. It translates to CASSPREGNSPLHF.

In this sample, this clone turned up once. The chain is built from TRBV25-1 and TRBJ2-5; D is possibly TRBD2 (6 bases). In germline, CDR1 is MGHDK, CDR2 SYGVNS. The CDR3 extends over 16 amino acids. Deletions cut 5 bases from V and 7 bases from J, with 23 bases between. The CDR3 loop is CASSPKDGGRSSTQYF. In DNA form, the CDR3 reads TGTGCCAGCAGTCCAAAAGACGGGGGAAGGAGTTCGACCCAGTACTTC.